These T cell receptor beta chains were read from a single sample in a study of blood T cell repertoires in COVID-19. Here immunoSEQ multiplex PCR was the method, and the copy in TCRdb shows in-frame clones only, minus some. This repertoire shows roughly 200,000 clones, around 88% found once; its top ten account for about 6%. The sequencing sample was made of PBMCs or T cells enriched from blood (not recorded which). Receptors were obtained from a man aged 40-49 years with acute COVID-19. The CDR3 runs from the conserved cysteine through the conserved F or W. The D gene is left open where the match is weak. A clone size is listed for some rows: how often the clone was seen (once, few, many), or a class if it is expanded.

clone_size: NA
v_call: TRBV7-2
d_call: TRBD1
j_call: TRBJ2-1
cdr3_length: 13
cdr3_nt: TGTGCCAGCAGCTCAAAACAGGGGACTGAGCAGTTCTTC
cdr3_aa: CASSSKQGTEQFF

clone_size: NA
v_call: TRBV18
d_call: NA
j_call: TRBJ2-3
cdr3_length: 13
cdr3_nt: TGTGCCAGCTCACCGCTAGGAATGGATACGCAGTATTTT
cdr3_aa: CASSPLGMDTQYF

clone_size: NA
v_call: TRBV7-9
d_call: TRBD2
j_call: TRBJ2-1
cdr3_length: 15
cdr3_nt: TGTGCCAGCAGCCCGGGACTAGCGGGACCGGATGAGCAGTTCTTC
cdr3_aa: CASSPGLAGPDEQFF

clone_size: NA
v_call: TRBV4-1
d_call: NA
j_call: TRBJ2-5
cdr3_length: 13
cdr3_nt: TGCGCCAGCAGCCAAGTCCTAGCGGAGACCCAGTACTTC
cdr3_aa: CASSQVLAETQYF

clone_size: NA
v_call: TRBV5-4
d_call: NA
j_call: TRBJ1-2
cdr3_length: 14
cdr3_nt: TGTGCCAGCAGACTTGGCGGGATCAACTATGGCTACACCTTC
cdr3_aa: CASRLGGINYGYTF

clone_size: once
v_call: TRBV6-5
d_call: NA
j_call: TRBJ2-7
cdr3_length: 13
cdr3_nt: TGTGCCAGCAGTCACCAGATAAACTACGAGCAGTACTTC
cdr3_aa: CASSHQINYEQYF

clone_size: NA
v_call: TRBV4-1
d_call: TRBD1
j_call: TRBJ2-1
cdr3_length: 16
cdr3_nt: TGCGCCAGCAGCCAAGTAGGGGGCCCACGGTGGAATGAGCAGTTCTTC
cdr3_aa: CASSQVGGPRWNEQFF

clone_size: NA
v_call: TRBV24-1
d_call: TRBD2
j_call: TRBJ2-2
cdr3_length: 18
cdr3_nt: TGTGCCACCAGTGATTATGGCCTAGCGGGAGTAGTCACCGGGGAGCTGTTTTTT
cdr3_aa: CATSDYGLAGVVTGELFF

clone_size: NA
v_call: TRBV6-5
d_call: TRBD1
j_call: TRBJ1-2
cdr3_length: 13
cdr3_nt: TGTGCCAGCAAAGGAACAGGGGTCTATGGCTACACCTTC
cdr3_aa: CASKGTGVYGYTF

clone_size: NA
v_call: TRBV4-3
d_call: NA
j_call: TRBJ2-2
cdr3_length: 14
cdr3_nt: TGCGCCAGCAGCCAAGATAGAGGCGCCGGGGAGCTGTTTTTT
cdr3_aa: CASSQDRGAGELFF

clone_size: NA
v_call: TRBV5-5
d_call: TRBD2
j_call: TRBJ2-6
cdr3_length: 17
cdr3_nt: TGTGCCAGCACGGTGGCTAGCGGGAATCGGTTTGCCAACGTCCTGACTTTC
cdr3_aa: CASTVASGNRFANVLTF

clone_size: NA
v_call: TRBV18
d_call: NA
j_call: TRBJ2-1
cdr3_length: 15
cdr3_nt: TGTGCCAGCTCACAATTCGGGTTCTCCTACAATGAGCAGTTCTTC
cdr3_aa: CASSQFGFSYNEQFF

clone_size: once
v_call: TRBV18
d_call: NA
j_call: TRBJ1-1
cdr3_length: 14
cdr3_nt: TGTGCCAGCTCACCCGGGGAGATTAGGACTGAAGCTTTCTTT
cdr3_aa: CASSPGEIRTEAFF

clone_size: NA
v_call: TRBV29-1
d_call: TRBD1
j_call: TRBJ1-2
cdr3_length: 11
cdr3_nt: TGCAGCGGCGTGACAGGGGTCGGCTACACCTTC
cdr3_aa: CSGVTGVGYTF

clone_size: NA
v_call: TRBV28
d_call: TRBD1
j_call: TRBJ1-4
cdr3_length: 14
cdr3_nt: TGTGCCAGCAGTACGGACAGGGAAGGCGAAAAACTGTTTTTT
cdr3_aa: CASSTDREGEKLFF

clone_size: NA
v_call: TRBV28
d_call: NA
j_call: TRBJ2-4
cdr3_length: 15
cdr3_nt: TGTGCCAGCAGTTTATTCGAGGCGGGCAAAAACATTCAGTACTTC
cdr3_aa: CASSLFEAGKNIQYF

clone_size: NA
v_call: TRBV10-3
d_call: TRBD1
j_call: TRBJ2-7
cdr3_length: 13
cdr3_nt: TGTGCCATCAGTGAAACAGGGGGGTACGAGCAGTACTTC
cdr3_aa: CAISETGGYEQYF

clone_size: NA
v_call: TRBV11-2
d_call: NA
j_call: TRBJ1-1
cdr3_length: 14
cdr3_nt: TGTGCCAGCAGCCCAGACGGCGGGTACACTGAAGCTTTCTTT
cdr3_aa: CASSPDGGYTEAFF

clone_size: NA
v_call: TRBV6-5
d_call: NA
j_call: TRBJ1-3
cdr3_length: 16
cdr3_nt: TGTGCCAGCAGTCACTATGAGGCCAACTCTGGAAACACCATATATTTT
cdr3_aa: CASSHYEANSGNTIYF

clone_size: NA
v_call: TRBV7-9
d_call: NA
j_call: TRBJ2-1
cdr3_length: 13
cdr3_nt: TGTGCCAGCAGCTTCTCAGGTCAGGCTGAGCAGTTCTTC
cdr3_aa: CASSFSGQAEQFF

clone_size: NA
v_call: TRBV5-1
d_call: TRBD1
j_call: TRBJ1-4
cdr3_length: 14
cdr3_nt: TGCGCCAGCGGCGGGGGACAGGGGGATGGAAAACTGTTTTTT
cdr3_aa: CASGGGQGDGKLFF

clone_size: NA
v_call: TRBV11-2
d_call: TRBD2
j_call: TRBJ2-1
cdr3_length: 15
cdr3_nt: TGTGCCAGCAGCTCCCAAGCGGGGGCTTACAATGAGCAGTTCTTC
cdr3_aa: CASSSQAGAYNEQFF

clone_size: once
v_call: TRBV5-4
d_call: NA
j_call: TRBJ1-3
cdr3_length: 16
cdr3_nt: TGTGCCAGCAGCGGGATGGGACAAAGCTCTGGAAACACCATATATTTT
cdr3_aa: CASSGMGQSSGNTIYF

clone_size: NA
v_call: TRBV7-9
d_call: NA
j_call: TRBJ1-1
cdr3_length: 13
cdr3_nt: TGTGCCAGCGGGCCCCCAGGGTACACTGAAGCTTTCTTT
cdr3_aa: CASGPPGYTEAFF

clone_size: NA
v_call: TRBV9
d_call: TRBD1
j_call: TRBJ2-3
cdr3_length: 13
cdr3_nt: TGTGCCAGCAGCACCACAGGGGCAGATACGCAGTATTTT
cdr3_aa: CASSTTGADTQYF

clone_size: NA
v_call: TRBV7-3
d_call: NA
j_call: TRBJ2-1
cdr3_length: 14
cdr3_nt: TGTGCCAGCAGCTTAACAGGGGCTGAAGGTGAGCAGTTCTTC
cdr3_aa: CASSLTGAEGEQFF

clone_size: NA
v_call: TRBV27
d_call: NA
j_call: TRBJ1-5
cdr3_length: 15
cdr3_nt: TGTGCCAGCAGCCACGGGACACCCACGTTTCAGCCCCAGCATTTT
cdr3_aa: CASSHGTPTFQPQHF

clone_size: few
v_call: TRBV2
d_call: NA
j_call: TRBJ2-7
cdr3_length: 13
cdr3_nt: TGTGCCAGCAGTGTTATGTTGCGGTACGAGCAGTACTTC
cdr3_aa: CASSVMLRYEQYF

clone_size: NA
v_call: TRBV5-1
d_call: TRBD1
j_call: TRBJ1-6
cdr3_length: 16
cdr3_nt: TGCGCCAGCAGCAGCGGGACAGGGGTTTATAATTCACCCCTCCACTTT
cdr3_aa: CASSSGTGVYNSPLHF